The TCR beta chain described here comes from a study of T cell responses to AZD1222 COVID-19 vaccine. The study's findings and limits: Spike-specific TCR depth and breadth grew after two AZD1222 doses. Spike-spanning, vaccine-associated CD4 TCRs were dominant at 160-218 and 743-854.

Only in-frame clones appear in the TCRdb table, and some are missing; sequencing was by immunoSEQ multiplex PCR. The table records about 270,000 clones, about 94% of them present only once. The CDR3 spans 14 residues. Per germline, CDR1 MNHEY and CDR2 SVGAGI. Unmatched junction bases numbered 5, after V lost 5 bases and J lost 3 bases. For this clone: The antigen is unknown.

Sequenced material: peripheral blood, taken 28 days after the second AZD1222 dose. The rearrangement uses TRBV6-5 and TRBJ2-7, with 9 nucleotides matching TRBD2. The clonotype originates from an adult who received the AZD1222 COVID-19 vaccine. CDR3 nucleotides: TGTGCCAGCAGTCGCCTAGCGGGGATCTACGAGCAGTACTTC. Translating it yields CASSRLAGIYEQYF.